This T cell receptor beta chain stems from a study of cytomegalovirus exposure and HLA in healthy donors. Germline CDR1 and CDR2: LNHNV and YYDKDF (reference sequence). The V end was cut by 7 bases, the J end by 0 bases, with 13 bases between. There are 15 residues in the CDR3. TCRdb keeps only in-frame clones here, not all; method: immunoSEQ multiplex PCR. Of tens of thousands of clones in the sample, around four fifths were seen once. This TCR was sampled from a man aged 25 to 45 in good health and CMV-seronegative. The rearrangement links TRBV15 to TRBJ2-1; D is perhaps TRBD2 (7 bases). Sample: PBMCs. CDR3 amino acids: CATTGGGSSYNEQFF. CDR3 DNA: TGTGCCACCACCGGGGGCGGGAGCTCCTACAATGAGCAGTTCTTC.